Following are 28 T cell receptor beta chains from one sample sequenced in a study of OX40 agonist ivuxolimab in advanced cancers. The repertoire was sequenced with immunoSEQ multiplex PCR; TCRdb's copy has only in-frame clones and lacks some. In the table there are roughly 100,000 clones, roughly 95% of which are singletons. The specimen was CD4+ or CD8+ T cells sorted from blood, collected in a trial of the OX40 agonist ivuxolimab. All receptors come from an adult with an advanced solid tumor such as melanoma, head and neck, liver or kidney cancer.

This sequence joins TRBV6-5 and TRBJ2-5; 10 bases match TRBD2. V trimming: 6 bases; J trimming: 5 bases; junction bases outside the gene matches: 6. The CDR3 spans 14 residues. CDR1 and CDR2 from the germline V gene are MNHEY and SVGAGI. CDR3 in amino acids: CASRSGGGRETQYF. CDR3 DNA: TGTGCCAGCAGAAGCGGGGGGGGCCGGGAGACCCAGTACTTC.

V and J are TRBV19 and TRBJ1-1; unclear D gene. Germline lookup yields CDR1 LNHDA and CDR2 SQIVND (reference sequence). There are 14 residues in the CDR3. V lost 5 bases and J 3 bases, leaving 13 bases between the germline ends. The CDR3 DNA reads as TGTGCCAGTAGTCGGGGAAAAGAGGACACTGAAGCTTTCTTT. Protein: CASSRGKEDTEAFF.

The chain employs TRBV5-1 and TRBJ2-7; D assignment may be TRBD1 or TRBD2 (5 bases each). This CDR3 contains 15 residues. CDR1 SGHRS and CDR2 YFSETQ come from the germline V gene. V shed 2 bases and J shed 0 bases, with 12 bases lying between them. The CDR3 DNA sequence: TGCGCCAGCAGCTTACTGGGACCCAGCTCCTACGAGCAGTACTTC. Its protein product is CASSLLGPSSYEQYF.

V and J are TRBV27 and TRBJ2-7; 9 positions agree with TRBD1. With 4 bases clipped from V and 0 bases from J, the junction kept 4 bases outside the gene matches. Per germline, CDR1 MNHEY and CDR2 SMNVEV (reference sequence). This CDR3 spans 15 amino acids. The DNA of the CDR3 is TGTGCCAGCAGTTGGGGGACAGGGACCTCCTACGAGCAGTACTTC. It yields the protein CASSWGTGTSYEQYF.

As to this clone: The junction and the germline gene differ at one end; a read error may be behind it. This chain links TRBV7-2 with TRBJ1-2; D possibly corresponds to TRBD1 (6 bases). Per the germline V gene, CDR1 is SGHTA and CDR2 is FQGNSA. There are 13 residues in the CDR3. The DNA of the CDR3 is TGCATAAGCCGGGGGGCGGGGTCGGATGGCTACACCTTC. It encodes CISRGAGSDGYTF.

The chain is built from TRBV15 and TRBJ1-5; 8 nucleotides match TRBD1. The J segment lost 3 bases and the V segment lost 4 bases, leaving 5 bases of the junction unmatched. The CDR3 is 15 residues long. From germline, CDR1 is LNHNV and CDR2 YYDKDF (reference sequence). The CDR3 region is CATSKDRGPNQPQHF. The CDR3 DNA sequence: TGTGCCACCAGCAAAGACAGGGGTCCCAATCAGCCCCAGCATTTT.

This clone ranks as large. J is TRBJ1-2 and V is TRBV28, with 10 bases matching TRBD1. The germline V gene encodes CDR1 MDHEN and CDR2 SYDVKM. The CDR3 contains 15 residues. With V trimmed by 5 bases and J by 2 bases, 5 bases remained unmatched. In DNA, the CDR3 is TGTGCCAGCAGTCCAGAGACAGGGGGCAACTATGGCTACACCTTC. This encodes CASSPETGGNYGYTF.

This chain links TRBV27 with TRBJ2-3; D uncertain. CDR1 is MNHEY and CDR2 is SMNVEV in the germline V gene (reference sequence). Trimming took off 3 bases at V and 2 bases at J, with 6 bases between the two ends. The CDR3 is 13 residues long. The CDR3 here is CASSLGHTDTQYF. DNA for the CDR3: TGTGCCAGCAGTTTGGGTCACACAGATACGCAGTATTTT.

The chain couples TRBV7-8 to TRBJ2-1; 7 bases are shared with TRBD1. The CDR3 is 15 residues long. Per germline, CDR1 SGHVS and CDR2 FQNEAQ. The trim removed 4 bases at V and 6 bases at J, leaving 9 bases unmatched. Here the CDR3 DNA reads TGTGCCAGCAGCTCCATGACAGGGCTATTCAATGAGCAGTTCTTC. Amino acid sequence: CASSSMTGLFNEQFF.

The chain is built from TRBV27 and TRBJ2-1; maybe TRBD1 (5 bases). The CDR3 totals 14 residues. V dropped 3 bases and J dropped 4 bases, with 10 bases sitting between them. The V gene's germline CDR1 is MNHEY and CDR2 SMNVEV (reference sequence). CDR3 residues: CASSFPGMYNEQFF. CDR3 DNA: TGTGCCAGCAGTTTCCCAGGGATGTACAATGAGCAGTTCTTC.

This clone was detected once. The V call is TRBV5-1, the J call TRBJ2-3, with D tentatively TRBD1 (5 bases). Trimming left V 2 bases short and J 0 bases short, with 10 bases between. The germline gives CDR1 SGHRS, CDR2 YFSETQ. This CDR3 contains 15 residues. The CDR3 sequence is CASSFRQTSTDTQYF. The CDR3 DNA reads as TGCGCCAGCAGCTTTAGACAGACAAGCACAGATACGCAGTATTTT.

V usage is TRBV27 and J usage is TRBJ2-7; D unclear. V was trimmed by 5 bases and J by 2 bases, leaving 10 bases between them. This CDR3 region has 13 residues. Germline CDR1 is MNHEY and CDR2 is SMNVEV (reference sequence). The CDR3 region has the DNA TGTGCCAGCAGTACCCCACGAACCTACGAGCAGTACTTC. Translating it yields CASSTPRTYEQYF.

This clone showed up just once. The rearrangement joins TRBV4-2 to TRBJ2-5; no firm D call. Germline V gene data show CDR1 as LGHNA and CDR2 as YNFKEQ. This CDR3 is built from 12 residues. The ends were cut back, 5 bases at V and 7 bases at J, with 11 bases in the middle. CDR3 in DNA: TGTGCCAGCAGCGCTGACCTCTCGACCCAGTACTTC. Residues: CASSADLSTQYF.

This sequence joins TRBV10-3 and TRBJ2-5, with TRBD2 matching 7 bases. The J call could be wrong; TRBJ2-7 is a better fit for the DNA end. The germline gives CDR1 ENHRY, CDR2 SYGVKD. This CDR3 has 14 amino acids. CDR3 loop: CAISDPRENHEQYF. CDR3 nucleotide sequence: TGTGCCATCAGTGACCCGCGGGAGAATCACGAGCAGTACTTC.

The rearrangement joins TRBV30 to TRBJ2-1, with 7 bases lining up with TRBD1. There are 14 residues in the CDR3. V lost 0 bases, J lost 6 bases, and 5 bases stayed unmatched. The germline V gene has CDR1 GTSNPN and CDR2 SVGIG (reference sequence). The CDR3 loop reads CAWSVEGGSNEQFF. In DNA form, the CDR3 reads TGTGCCTGGAGTGTCGAAGGGGGCTCCAATGAGCAGTTCTTC. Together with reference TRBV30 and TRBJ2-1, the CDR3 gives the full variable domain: SQTIHQWPATLVQPVGSPLSLECTVEGTSNPNLYWYRQAAGRGLQLLFYSVGIGQISSEVPQNLSASRPQDRQFILSSKKLLLSDSGFYLCAWSVEGGSNEQFFGPGTRLTVL.

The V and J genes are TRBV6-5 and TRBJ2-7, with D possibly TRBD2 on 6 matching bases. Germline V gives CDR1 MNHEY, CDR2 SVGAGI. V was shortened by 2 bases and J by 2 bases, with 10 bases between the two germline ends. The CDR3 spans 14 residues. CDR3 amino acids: CASSYRDSAYEQYF. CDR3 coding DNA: TGTGCCAGCAGTTACCGGGACTCAGCCTACGAGCAGTACTTC.

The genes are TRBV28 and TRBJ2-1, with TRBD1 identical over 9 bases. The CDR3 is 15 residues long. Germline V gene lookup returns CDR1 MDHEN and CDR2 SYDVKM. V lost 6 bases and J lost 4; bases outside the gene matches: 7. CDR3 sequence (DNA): TGTGCCAGCAGCCCCCCGGACAGGGGATACAATGAGCAGTTCTTC. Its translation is CASSPPDRGYNEQFF.

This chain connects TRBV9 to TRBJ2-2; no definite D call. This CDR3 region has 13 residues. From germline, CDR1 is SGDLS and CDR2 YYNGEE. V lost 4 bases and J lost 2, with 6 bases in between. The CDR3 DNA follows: TGTGCCAGCAGCTCCCTAAACACCGGGGAGCTGTTTTTT. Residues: CASSSLNTGELFF.

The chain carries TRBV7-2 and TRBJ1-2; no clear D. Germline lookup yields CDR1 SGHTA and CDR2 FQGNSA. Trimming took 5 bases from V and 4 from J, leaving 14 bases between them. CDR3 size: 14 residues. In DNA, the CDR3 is TGTGCCAGCAGCCTCCAGCCTCTAGGCTATGGCTACACCTTC. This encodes CASSLQPLGYGYTF.

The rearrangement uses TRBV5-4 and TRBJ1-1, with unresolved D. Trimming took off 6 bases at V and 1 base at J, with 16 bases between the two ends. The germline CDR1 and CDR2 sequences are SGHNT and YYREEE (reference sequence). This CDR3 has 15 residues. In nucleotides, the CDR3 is TGTGCCAGCACCAAAGACGGCAGCGGGAACACTGAAGCTTTCTTT. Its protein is CASTKDGSGNTEAFF.

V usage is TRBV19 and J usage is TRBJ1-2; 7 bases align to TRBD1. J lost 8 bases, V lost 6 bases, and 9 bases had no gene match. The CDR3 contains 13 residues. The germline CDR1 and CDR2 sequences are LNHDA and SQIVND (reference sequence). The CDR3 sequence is CASRATGDRGYTF. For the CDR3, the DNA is TGTGCCAGTAGAGCTACAGGGGATCGAGGCTACACCTTC.

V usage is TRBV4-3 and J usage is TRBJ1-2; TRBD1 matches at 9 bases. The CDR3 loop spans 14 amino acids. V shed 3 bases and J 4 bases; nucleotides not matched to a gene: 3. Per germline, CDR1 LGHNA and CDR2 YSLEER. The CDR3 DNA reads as TGCGCCAGCAGCCAGGACAGGGGCGCCTATGGCTACACCTTC. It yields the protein CASSQDRGAYGYTF.

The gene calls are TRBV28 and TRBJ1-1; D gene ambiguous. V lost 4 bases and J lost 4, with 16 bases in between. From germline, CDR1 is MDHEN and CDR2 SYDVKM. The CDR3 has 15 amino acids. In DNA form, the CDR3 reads TGTGCCAGCAGTTCCGGACGGAGCTTAGGCACTGAAGCTTTCTTT. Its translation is CASSSGRSLGTEAFF.

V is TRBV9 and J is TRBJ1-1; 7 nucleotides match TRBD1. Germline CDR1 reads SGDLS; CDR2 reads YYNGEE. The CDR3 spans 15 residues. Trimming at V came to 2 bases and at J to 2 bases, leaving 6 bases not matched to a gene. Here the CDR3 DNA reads TGTGCCAGCAGCGTTGAGTCAGGGGGTAACACTGAAGCTTTCTTT. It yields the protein CASSVESGGNTEAFF.

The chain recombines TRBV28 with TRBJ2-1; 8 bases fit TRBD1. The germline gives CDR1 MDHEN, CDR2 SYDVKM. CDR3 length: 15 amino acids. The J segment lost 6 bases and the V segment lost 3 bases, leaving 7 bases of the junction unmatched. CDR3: CASSFLMDRANEQFF. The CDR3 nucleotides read TGTGCCAGCAGTTTTCTTATGGACAGGGCCAATGAGCAGTTCTTC.

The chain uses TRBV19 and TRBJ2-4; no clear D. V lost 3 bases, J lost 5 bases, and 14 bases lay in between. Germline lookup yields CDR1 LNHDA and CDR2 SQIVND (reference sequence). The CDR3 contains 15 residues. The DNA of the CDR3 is TGTGCCAGTAGTATTCACCGTACCTTAGAAAACATTCAGTACTTC. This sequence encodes CASSIHRTLENIQYF. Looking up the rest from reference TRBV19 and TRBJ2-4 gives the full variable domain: DGGITQSPKYLFRKEGQNVTLSCEQNLNHDAMYWYRQDPGQGLRLIYYSQIVNDFQKGDIAEGYSVSREKKESFPLTVTSAQKNPTAFYLCASSIHRTLENIQYFGAGTRLSVL.

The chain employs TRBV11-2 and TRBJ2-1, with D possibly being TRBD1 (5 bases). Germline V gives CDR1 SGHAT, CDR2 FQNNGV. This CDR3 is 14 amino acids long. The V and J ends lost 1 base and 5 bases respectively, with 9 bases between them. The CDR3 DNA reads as TGTGCCAGCAGCTTAGTCAGGACAAACAATGAGCAGTTCTTC. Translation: CASSLVRTNNEQFF.

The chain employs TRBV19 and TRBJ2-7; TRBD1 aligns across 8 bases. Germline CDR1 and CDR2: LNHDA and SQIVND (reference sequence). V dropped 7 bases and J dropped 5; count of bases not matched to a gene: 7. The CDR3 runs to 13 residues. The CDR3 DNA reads TGTGCCAGTACTTCGACAGGGGAGGACGAGCAGTACTTC. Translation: CASTSTGEDEQYF. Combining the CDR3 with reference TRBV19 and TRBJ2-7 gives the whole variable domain DGGITQSPKYLFRKEGQNVTLSCEQNLNHDAMYWYRQDPGQGLRLIYYSQIVNDFQKGDIAEGYSVSREKKESFPLTVTSAQKNPTAFYLCASTSTGEDEQYFGPGTRLTVT.